This T cell receptor beta chain was identified in a study of vaccination and CD4 T cells after COVID-19 (dated by TCRdb to between 2021 and 2024). For the wider study: SARS-CoV-2 positivity had been established in the convalescent patients by nasal swab PCR, and mild disease was recorded in nine or ten of these patients and severe disease in one. Post-COVID blood samples were collected from convalescent patients a median of about 92 days after diagnosis, with a range of about 35 to 180 days. Post-vaccine blood samples were collected a median of about 66 days after the second vaccine dose, ranging from roughly 13 to 241 days. Each participant got two doses of either the Pfizer-BioNTech BNT162b2 vaccine (n=8) or the Moderna mRNA-1273 vaccine (n=2). As controls, cultures received a CEFX viral epitope pool (the positive control), an HIV-1 Nef peptide pool (the negative control), or no peptide at all. Culture stimuli were overlapping spike peptide pools from SARS-CoV-2 and from the common cold coronaviruses HCoV-NL63, HCoV-OC43 and HCoV-229E. The spike-specific CD4+ TCR repertoire was compared before and after mRNA vaccination in over nine COVID-19 convalescent patients and a handful of infection-naive healthy vaccine recipients. The convalescent cohort included six males and four females, with two Hispanic individuals, seven Caucasians, two Asians and one multiracial person.

Measured from the cysteine to the phenylalanine, the CDR3 is 17 residues long. Of the read, only the CDR3 DNA is kept; its 51 bases are in frame from base 1. CDR1 and CDR2 are drawn from the germline V gene (reference sequence): SEHNR, FQNEAQ. V loses 0 bases, J loses 2 bases, and the germline ends lie 13 bases apart. What the research found in general, with its limitations: The median number of SARS-CoV-2-reactive clonotypes rose from under 25 after infection to roughly 38 after vaccination, but the change was not significant. Relatively few convalescent patients were included in the study, and early timepoints after natural infection were not analyzed. Of the vaccine-specific clones found in convalescent patients, nearly all (304 of 307) were mono-reactive for SARS-CoV-2 spike instead of being cross-reactive with common cold coronaviruses. In convalescent patients, a median 86.3% of post-vaccine SARS-CoV-2-reactive clones were detected only after vaccination, suggesting vaccine-specific priming.

This clonotype turned up a few times. Its target antigen remains unknown. No quality values exist for individual bases; no much larger clone is one base distant. This specimen's treatment or condition label, interpreted: roughly 10-day PBMC culture with coronavirus spike peptide pools or control peptides (ViraFEST assay). To expand antigen-specific T cells with peptide pools and then pick out the expanded clonotypes through TCR sequencing, the study relied on the ViraFEST assay. Positive SARS-CoV-2 PCR tests in the convalescent patients dated from March to December 2020, before Alpha, Beta and Delta variants emerged in the United States. Each well held approximately 2 million PBMCs cultured in IMDM containing about 5% human AB serum and approximately 9.8 IU/ml IL-2, with 8.5 to 10 ug/ml peptide pools added. Half of the culture medium was replaced with fresh IL-2-containing medium on days 3 and 7. Once the cells had been in culture for roughly 10 days, the EasySep CD4+ T cell isolation kit was used to isolate CD4+ T cells by negative selection. Ficoll-Paque Plus gradient centrifugation was used to isolate PBMCs from whole blood, and the isolated PBMCs were then either used fresh or cryopreserved at -140C. Culture conditions were generally each tested in triplicate wells.

Libraries were prepared through PCR. At the Johns Hopkins FTIC core, DNA from the cultured CD4+ T cells underwent TCR sequencing with the Oncomine TCR Beta short-read assay. Genomic DNA was extracted from the cultured CD4+ T cells with the QIAamp micro DNA kit. Oncomine TCR Beta libraries from cultured CD4+ T cells were pooled with unique dual indexes and sequenced on an Illumina iSeq 100. Concerning the study's data processing: Non-productive sequences were removed, and CDR3s that did not start with C, did not end with F or W, or were shorter than 7 amino acids were discarded. The MANAFEST web application was used to identify antigen-specific clonotypes by comparing peptide-stimulated wells against reference wells and other culture wells. Positive clones required FDR below 0.05, an odds ratio above 5, and productive frequency above 0.1% in at least two of three replicate wells. Clonotypes that were significantly expanded in both SARS-CoV-2 spike wells and at least one common cold coronavirus spike condition were defined as cross-reactive. CDR3 homology was assessed with Levenshtein distances (stringdist) and unrooted phylogenetic trees (ape) in R version 3.6.1. TCRdb reworked the public reads: Q25 trimming with fastp, MiXCR clone assembly, productive beta chains retained. For every CDR3 protein sequence, its rows merge into one entry that carries the most common genes and DNA. Here the V and J calls rest on TCRdb's processing, not on the authors' analysis. This sample comprises 9,500 to 15,000 distinct CDR3 sequences, approximately 50% of them detected only once. About 19% of the sample goes to the ten largest clones.

The sequence derives from a human donor who had recovered from COVID-19. Sequencing was carried out using CD4+ T cells from blood, cultured in vitro. The sequence links TRBV7-9 to TRBJ2-2; the D segment cannot be called with confidence. The DNA sequence follows: TGTGCCAGCAGCTTAGCGTCGGCTAGTGCCAACACCGGGGAGCTGTTTTTT. Its protein reads: CASSLASASANTGELFF.